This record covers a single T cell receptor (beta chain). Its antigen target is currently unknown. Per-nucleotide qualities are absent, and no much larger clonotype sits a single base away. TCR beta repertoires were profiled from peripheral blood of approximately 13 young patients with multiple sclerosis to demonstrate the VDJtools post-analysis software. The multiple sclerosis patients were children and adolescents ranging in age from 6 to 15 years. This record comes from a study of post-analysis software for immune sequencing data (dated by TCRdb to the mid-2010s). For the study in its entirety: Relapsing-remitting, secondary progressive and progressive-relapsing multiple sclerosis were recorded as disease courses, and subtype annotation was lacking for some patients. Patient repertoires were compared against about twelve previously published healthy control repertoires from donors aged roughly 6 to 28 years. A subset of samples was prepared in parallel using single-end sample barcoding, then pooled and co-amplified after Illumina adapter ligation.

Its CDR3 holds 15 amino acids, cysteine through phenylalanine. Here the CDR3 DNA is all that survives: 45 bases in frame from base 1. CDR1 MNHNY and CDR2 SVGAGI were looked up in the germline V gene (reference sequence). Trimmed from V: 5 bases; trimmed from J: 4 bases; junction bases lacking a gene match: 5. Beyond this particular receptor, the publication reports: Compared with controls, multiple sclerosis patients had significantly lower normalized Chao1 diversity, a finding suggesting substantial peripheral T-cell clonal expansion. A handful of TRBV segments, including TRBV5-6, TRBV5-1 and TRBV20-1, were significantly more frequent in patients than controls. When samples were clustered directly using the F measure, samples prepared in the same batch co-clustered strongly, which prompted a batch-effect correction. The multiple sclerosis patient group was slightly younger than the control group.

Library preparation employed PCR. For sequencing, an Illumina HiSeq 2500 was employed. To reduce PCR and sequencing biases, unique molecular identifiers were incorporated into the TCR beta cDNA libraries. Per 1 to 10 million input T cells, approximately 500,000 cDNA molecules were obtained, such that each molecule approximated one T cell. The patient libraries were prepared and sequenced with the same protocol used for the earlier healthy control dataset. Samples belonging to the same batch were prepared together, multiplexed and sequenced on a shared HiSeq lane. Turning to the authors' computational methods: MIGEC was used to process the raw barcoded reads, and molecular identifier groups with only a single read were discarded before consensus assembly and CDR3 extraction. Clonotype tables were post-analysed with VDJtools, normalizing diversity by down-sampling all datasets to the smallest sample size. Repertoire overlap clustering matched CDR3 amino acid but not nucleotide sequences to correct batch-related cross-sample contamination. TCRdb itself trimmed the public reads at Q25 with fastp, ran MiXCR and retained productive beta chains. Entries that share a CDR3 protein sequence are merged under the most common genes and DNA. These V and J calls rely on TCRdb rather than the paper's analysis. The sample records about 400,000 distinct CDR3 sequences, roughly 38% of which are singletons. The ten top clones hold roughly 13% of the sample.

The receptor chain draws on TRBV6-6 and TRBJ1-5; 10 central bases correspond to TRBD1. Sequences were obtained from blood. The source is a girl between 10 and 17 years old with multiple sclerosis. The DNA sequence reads TGTGCCAGCAGTCCCGGGACAGGGGATAATCAGCCCCAGCATTTT. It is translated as CASSPGTGDNQPQHF.